This is a list of T cell receptor beta chains from one sample in a study of Ad26.COV2.S vaccination and SARS-CoV-2 variants. The method was immunoSEQ multiplex PCR; TCRdb's version includes in-frame clones alone and lacks a portion of them. The table shows some 350,000 clones, with 70% to 90% occurring only once. Here the sequenced sample was peripheral blood, taken in a trial of Ad26.COV2.S vaccine versus placebo. Receptor source: a person aged 18-65 years who received the Ad26.COV2.S COVID-19 vaccine or a placebo. Each CDR3 is given with its conserved first and last residue. A D gene is named only where the DNA matches it firmly. Rows give clone size only sometimes, using once, few, many, or a class for an expanded clone.

v_call,clone_size,j_call,d_call,cdr3_aa
TRBV10-3,once,TRBJ1-5,TRBD1,CAIGLRGENQPQHF
TRBV19,NA,TRBJ1-5,TRBD1,CASSPRGTGGINQPQHF
TRBV7-2,NA,TRBJ1-1,NA,CASSLAFSGDTEAFF
TRBV9,NA,TRBJ2-7,NA,CASSGPGIGPNYEQYF
TRBV7-6,NA,TRBJ2-5,NA,CASSTGETQYF
TRBV7-2,few,TRBJ2-1,TRBD2,CASRDGTSSYNEQFF
TRBV27,NA,TRBJ2-5,TRBD1,CASGTGARETQYF
TRBV5-1,NA,TRBJ2-2,NA,CASSLWDNFGDTGELFF
TRBV6-1,NA,TRBJ1-6,NA,CASSDRGSYNSPLHF
TRBV6-2/TRBV6-3,NA,TRBJ2-1,NA,CASSYRFDNEQFF
TRBV19,NA,TRBJ2-7,TRBD1,CASSDLLQGNPYEQYF
TRBV5-1,NA,TRBJ2-7,TRBD1,CASSWAGQGLGEQYF
TRBV27,NA,TRBJ1-2,NA,CASSFSGTVNYGYTF
TRBV30,NA,TRBJ2-5,TRBD2,CAWRKLAGGGRETQYF
TRBV6-5,NA,TRBJ1-2,NA,CASSFSANYGYTF
TRBV28,NA,TRBJ2-7,TRBD2,CASSFLAGGSYEQYF
TRBV6-5,NA,TRBJ2-7,NA,CASSFTPGSGYEQYF
TRBV5-1,NA,TRBJ1-1,NA,CASSFTPGMNTEAFF
TRBV6-2/TRBV6-3,NA,TRBJ2-1,TRBD2,CASSYTSGGSSYNEQFF
TRBV7-9,NA,TRBJ1-2,NA,CASSLYGDGYTF
TRBV29-1,NA,TRBJ1-6,NA,CSVAGPNSPLHF
TRBV29-1,NA,TRBJ2-7,NA,CSVGGTITYEQYF
TRBV25-1,NA,TRBJ2-1,NA,CASSEDFREQFF
TRBV5-1,NA,TRBJ2-1,TRBD2,CASRPIAGGPNEQFF
TRBV3-1/TRBV3-2,once,TRBJ2-5,TRBD1,CASSPRQGQETQYF
TRBV6-2/TRBV6-3,once,TRBJ2-1,NA,CASSFAGANYNEQFF
TRBV6-5,NA,TRBJ2-7,TRBD1,CASSSRQGSYEQYF
TRBV4-3,many,TRBJ1-5,TRBD1,CASSQDYGDRNQPQHF
TRBV4-3,NA,TRBJ2-7,TRBD1,CASSQARTGPYEQYF
TRBV5-5,NA,TRBJ2-7,TRBD2,CASRNHGTSGGLYEQYF
TRBV12-5,NA,TRBJ2-5,NA,CASGFLAETQYF
TRBV11-2,NA,TRBJ2-5,TRBD2,CASSPSGGLAETQYF
TRBV6-2/TRBV6-3,NA,TRBJ1-3,TRBD1,CASSRQGAGNTIYF
TRBV7-6,once,TRBJ2-7,TRBD2,CASTVLGGGTGLGYEQYF
TRBV19,NA,TRBJ2-1,TRBD2,CASSIQASGIEQFF
TRBV7-2,NA,TRBJ1-2,TRBD1,CASSQDRGTYGYTF
TRBV7-9,NA,TRBJ2-2,NA,CASIPDVATGELFF
TRBV29-1,NA,TRBJ2-3,NA,CSGEWASTDTQYF
TRBV29-1,NA,TRBJ2-7,TRBD2,CVGRDSYEQYF
TRBV11-2,few,TRBJ2-7,NA,CASSSRDYEQYF
TRBV5-6,NA,TRBJ1-2,NA,CASSLGLLSQGYKGGYTF
TRBV6-2/TRBV6-3,NA,TRBJ1-1,NA,CASSYRRETEAFF
TRBV19,NA,TRBJ2-1,TRBD2,CASSKLAGGYNEQFF
TRBV4-3,NA,TRBJ2-3,NA,CASSQDRGDTQYF
TRBV6-2/TRBV6-3,NA,TRBJ2-3,TRBD2,CASSYPSRSTSGGPTDTQYF
TRBV24-1,NA,TRBJ1-5,NA,CATGGGKGHNQPQHF
TRBV19,NA,TRBJ2-2,NA,CASSNGGNTGELFF
TRBV27,NA,TRBJ2-2,NA,CASSDPANTGELFF
TRBV7-9,NA,TRBJ2-5,NA,CASSLLGSVKETQYF
TRBV27,NA,TRBJ2-5,TRBD1,CASWGTGRWAQYF
TRBV5-1,NA,TRBJ1-1,NA,CASSLAGRGFAFF
TRBV5-6,NA,TRBJ2-1,NA,CASSLRARLSYNEQFF
TRBV30,NA,TRBJ1-3,NA,CAWSPPGRARGNTIYF
TRBV3-1/TRBV3-2,NA,TRBJ1-4,TRBD1,CASSHRGGVGEKLFF
TRBV18,NA,TRBJ2-7,NA,CASSPSREEQYF
TRBV6-5,once,TRBJ2-1,TRBD1,CASSSDRGSDEQFF